This T cell receptor (beta chain) was recorded in a study of T cells in Graves' hyperthyroidism and ophthalmopathy. Study-wide points: Most expanded thyroid clonotypes above 0.001 also appeared in blood.

The CDR3 has 15 amino acids. CDR1 is ENHRY, CDR2 SYGVKD, per germline. V lost 10 bases and J lost 0; bases outside the gene matches: 8. This clonotype was detected many times. Its cognate antigen is unknown. From RNA transcripts, TCR beta CDR3 regions were amplified. The TCR CDR3 first-round RT-PCR relied on the HTBI primer set. TCRdb itself ran the multiplex PCR reads through MiXCR, one entry per CDR3 protein. Here the sample spans roughly 800,000 distinct CDR3 sequences, 38% being singletons. The clonotype was recovered from a man younger than 35 with Graves' hyperthyroidism. Sequences were obtained from blood. The chain joins TRBV10-3 to TRBJ2-5; TRBD1 matches 10 bases. In DNA, the CDR3 is TGTGCCACCGCCTCCGGGACAGGGGACCAAGAGACCCAGTACTTC. Amino acids: CATASGTGDQETQYF.